This T cell receptor (beta chain) was identified in a study of control samples from healthy donors and cancer patients. Sequencing was performed with immunoSEQ multiplex PCR; in TCRdb, only in-frame clones are kept and a portion is missing. Of 90,000 to 150,000 clones in the sample, about 87% were seen once. Unmatched junction bases numbered 5, after V lost 4 bases and J lost 5 bases. Germline V gene data show CDR1 as SGHDT and CDR2 as YYEEEE. CDR3 length equals 14 residues. Material: blood. The receptor comes from a man aged 35 to 55 in good health. This rearrangement joins TRBV5-6 to TRBJ1-5, with 8 positions matching TRBD1. The chain's CDR3 is CASSQMDRDQPQHF. The CDR3 bases are TGTGCCAGCAGCCAAATGGACAGGGATCAGCCCCAGCATTTT.